The 8 T cell receptor beta chains below all came from one sample that was sequenced in a study of blood T cell repertoires in COVID-19. Sequencing used immunoSEQ multiplex PCR; TCRdb keeps in-frame clones, though not all of them. Among 120,000 or so clones listed, about three quarters were seen once. Sequenced input: peripheral blood. Every receptor here comes from a human donor with acute or convalescent COVID-19. The donor label of this sample is uncertain.

The V gene is TRBV11-2, the J gene TRBJ1-1; 7 nucleotides line up with TRBD1. Germline CDR1 is SGHAT and CDR2 is FQNNGV. This CDR3 spans 16 amino acids. Trimming cost V 5 bases and J 4 bases; bases outside gene matches: 13. The CDR3 sequence: CASSPVTGRKGTEAFF. The CDR3 DNA is TGTGCCAGCAGCCCAGTGACAGGGAGGAAGGGCACTGAAGCTTTCTTT.

This clone was found a few times. The chain couples TRBV18 to TRBJ1-6, with D perhaps TRBD1 (5 bases). The CDR3 runs 14 residues. CDR1 is KGHSH and CDR2 is LQKENI in the germline V gene. The V end lost 6 bases, the J end lost 4 bases, and 10 bases lay between the germline ends. The CDR3 sequence: CASSAGGYNSPLHF. CDR3 nucleotides: TGTGCCAGCTCGGCGGGGGGGTATAATTCACCCCTCCACTTT.

The chain employs TRBV14 and TRBJ2-7; 7 nucleotides agree with TRBD1. V shed 4 bases and J 2 bases; nucleotides not matched to a gene: 5. Germline V CDR1 and CDR2: SGHDN, FVKESK. CDR3 length: 14 residues. CDR3 in amino acids: CASSRQGRTYEQYF. The CDR3 DNA is TGTGCCAGCAGCCGACAGGGTAGGACCTACGAGCAGTACTTC.

This chain connects TRBV28 to TRBJ1-5, with D maybe TRBD1 (6 bases). Germline CDR1 is MDHEN and CDR2 is SYDVKM. The CDR3 is 17 residues long. Trimming shortened V by 2 bases and J by 4 bases, and 18 bases separated the two germline ends. The CDR3 loop is CASSLGQGSVRNQPQHF. CDR3 coding DNA: TGTGCCAGCAGTTTAGGGCAGGGGTCCGTTCGAAATCAGCCCCAGCATTTT. The complete variable domain, with remaining parts taken from reference TRBV28 and TRBJ1-5, reads DVKVTQSSRYLVKRTGEKVFLECVQDMDHENMFWYRQDPGLGLRLIYFSYDVKMKEKGDIPEGYSVSREKKERFSLILESASTNQTSMYLCASSLGQGSVRNQPQHFGDGTRLSIL.

The CDR3 region is CAWSGGHSPLHF. CDR3 coding DNA: TGTGCCTGGAGTGGGGGCCATTCACCCCTCCACTTT. The V call is TRBV30, the J call TRBJ1-6; perhaps TRBD1 as D (5 bases). Trimming pared 1 base from V and 8 bases from J, leaving 6 bases between. Germline V gene lookup returns CDR1 GTSNPN and CDR2 SVGIG (reference sequence). The CDR3 runs 12 residues.

This clone was recorded at least ten times. The chain's CDR3 is CATSRQVIKNIQYF. The CDR3, as DNA: TGTGCCACCAGCAGACAGGTTATCAAAAACATTCAGTACTTC. The chain has TRBV15 and TRBJ2-4; D gene unclear. Germline V gene lookup returns CDR1 LNHNV and CDR2 YYDKDF (reference sequence). The V end was cut by 2 bases, the J end by 3 bases, with 8 bases between. The CDR3 sequence is 14 residues long.

This chain uses TRBV2 with TRBJ1-1; 7 bases match TRBD1. This CDR3 has 13 amino acids. In germline, CDR1 is SNHLY, CDR2 FYNNEI. V dropped 8 bases and J dropped 3; count of bases not matched to a gene: 6. Written as DNA, the CDR3 is TGTGCCAGCGGTGGACAGGCCTACACTGAAGCTTTCTTT. It translates to CASGGQAYTEAFF. The full variable domain, its missing parts supplied by reference TRBV2 and TRBJ1-1, is EPEVTQTPSHQVTQMGQEVILRCVPISNHLYFYWYRQILGQKVEFLVSFYNNEISEKSEIFDDQFSVERPDGSNFTLKIRSTKLEDSAMYFCASGGQAYTEAFFGQGTRLTVV.

This clone was counted a few times. The V gene is TRBV2, the J gene TRBJ1-2, with TRBD1 as a possible D gene (5 bases). V lost 9 bases and J lost 4, with 18 bases in between. The CDR3 is 14 amino acids. CDR1 and CDR2 (germline): SNHLY, FYNNEI. The CDR3 spells CASTSRAGIYGYTF. The CDR3 DNA sequence: TGTGCCAGTACCTCACGGGCAGGGATCTATGGCTACACCTTC.